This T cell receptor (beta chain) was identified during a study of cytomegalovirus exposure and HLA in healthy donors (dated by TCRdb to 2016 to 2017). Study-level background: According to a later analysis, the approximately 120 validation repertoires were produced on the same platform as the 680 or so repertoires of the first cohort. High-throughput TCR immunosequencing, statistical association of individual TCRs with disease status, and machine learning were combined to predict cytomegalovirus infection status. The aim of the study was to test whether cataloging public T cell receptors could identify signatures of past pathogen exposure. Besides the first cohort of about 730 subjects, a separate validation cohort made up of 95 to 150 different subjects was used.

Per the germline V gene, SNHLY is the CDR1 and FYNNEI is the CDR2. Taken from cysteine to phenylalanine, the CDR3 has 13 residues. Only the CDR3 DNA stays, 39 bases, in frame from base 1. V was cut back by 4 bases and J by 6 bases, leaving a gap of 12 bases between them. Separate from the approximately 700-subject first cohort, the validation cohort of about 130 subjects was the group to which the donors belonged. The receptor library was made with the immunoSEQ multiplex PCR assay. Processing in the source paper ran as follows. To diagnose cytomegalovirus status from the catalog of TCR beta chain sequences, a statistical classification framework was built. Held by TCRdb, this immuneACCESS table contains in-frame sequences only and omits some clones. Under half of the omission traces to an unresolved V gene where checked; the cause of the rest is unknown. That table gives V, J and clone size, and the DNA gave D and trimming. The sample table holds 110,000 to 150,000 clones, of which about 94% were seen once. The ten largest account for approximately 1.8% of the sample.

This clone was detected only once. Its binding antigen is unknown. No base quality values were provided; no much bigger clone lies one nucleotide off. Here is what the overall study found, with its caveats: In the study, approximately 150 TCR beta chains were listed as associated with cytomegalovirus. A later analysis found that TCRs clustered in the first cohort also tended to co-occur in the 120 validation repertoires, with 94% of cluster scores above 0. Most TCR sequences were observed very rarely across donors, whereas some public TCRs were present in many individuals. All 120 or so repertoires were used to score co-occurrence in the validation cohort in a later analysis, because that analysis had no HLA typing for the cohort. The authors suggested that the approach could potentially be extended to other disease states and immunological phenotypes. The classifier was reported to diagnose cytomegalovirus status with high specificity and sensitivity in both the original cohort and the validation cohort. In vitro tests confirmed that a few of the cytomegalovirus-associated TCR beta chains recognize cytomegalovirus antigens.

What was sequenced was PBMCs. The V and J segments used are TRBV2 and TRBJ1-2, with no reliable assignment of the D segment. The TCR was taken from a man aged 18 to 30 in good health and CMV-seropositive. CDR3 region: CASSVEKRNGYTF. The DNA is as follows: TGTGCCAGCAGTGTGGAGAAACGGAATGGCTACACCTTC.